This TCR beta chain was found in a study of shared clonotypes between healthy human individuals. Running of the assay took place at deep level. For each subset, genomic DNA was distributed in equal portions over several immunoSEQ plates. PCR replicates from unsorted PBMC used about 290 ng DNA, and this amount was about 33,000 T cell genomes. Methods used by the authors: Junction-only immunoSEQ sequences carried no quality scores, so filtering differed. Generated by immunoSEQ multiplex PCR, the TCRdb table keeps only in-frame clones and is missing some. V and J calls and clone size are as listed in that table; D and trimming were resolved from the DNA. The sample holds fewer than 600,000 clones, about 74% seen once. The germline CDR1 and CDR2 sequences are SGHTA and FQGTGA. There are 15 residues in the CDR3. The ends lost 5 bases at V and 1 base at J; junction bases unmatched: 2.

The chain links TRBV7-3 to TRBJ2-1; 10 nucleotides match TRBD2. The TCR sequence derives from a woman in her thirties or forties in good health. Some clones in this sample may be carry-over from other donors' samples. The sample comprised PBMCs. The CDR3 sequence: CASSPSGSSYNEQFF. The CDR3, as DNA: TGTGCCAGCAGCCCTAGCGGGAGTTCCTACAATGAGCAGTTCTTC.